One sample yielded the 8 T cell receptor beta chains listed below, sequenced in a study of T cell responses to AZD1222 COVID-19 vaccine. TCRdb keeps only in-frame clones here, not all; method: immunoSEQ multiplex PCR. The data hold approximately 130,000 clones, with about 89% observed a single time. The sample was peripheral blood, taken on day 0 of AZD1222 vaccination. These receptors were obtained from an adult in good health.

This clone was detected once. The chain combines TRBV29-1 with TRBJ1-5; 12 bases are shared with TRBD1. This CDR3 spans 15 amino acids. CDR1 is SQVTM, CDR2 ANQGSEA, per germline. Unmatched junction bases numbered 3, after V lost 6 bases and J lost 0 bases. Written as DNA, the CDR3 is TGCAGCGTCGGGACAGGGGGCAATAGCAATCAGCCCCAGCATTTT. This codes for CSVGTGGNSNQPQHF.

The chain recombines TRBV27 with TRBJ1-4; TRBD1 matches at 9 bases. Germline CDR1 reads MNHEY; CDR2 reads SMNVEV (reference sequence). The ends lost 5 bases at V and 0 bases at J; junction bases unmatched: 10. CDR3 size: 18 residues. CDR3 sequence (DNA): TGTGCCAGCAGTCCCACCGGACAGGGGCCCTCAACTAATGAAAAACTGTTTTTT. It codes for CASSPTGQGPSTNEKLFF.

This chain uses TRBV5-4 with TRBJ1-1; D uncertain. The CDR3 runs to 15 residues. Germline loops: CDR1 SGHNT, CDR2 YYREEE (reference sequence). Between the trimmed V and J ends, which lost 0 bases and 0 bases, there was a span of 9 bases. The DNA for the CDR3 is TGTGCCAGCAGCTTGGCAGGTCAGTTGAACACTGAAGCTTTCTTT. It specifies CASSLAGQLNTEAFF.

The genes are TRBV6-2 or TRBV6-3 and TRBJ2-1; 10 bases map to TRBD1. This CDR3 has 14 amino acids. After removal of 6 bases from V and 6 bases from J, the junction contained 5 bases not matched to a gene. Per the germline V gene, CDR1 is MNHEY and CDR2 is SVGEGT. CDR3 sequence reads: CASSDRTGGNEQFF. CDR3 in DNA: TGTGCCAGCAGCGACAGGACAGGGGGCAATGAGCAGTTCTTC.

The chain uses TRBV7-9 and TRBJ1-2, with D unclear. Germline V gene lookup returns CDR1 SEHNR and CDR2 FQNEAQ (reference sequence). CDR3 length: 12 residues. Trimming pared 5 bases from V and 4 bases from J, leaving 8 bases between. The CDR3 coding sequence is TGTGCCAGCAGCCCAGCGATCTATGGCTACACCTTC. Protein: CASSPAIYGYTF.

This chain uses TRBV6-5 with TRBJ1-5; 7 bases agree with TRBD1. The CDR3 extends over 16 amino acids. V lost 0 bases and J lost 2; bases outside the gene matches: 4. The germline V gene encodes CDR1 MNHEY and CDR2 SVGAGI. CDR3 sequence reads: CASSYSQGGGNQPQHF. CDR3 sequence (DNA): TGTGCCAGCAGTTACTCCCAGGGGGGGGGCAATCAGCCCCAGCATTTT.

The rearrangement links TRBV4-3 to TRBJ1-1, with no clear D. V gave up 2 bases and J gave up 0 bases, with 16 bases separating them. Germline V gene sequence: CDR1 LGHNA, CDR2 YSLEER. The CDR3 runs 17 residues. CDR3 residues: CASSQTRYSDMNTEAFF. CDR3 coding DNA: TGCGCCAGCAGCCAAACCAGGTACAGTGACATGAACACTGAAGCTTTCTTT.

The chain uses TRBV7-9 and TRBJ2-7; D unresolved. CDR3 length: 14 residues. Germline V gives CDR1 SEHNR, CDR2 FQNEAQ (reference sequence). The V gene lost 3 bases and the J gene lost 1 base, with 10 bases spanning the gap. CDR3 DNA sequence: TGTGCCAGCAGCTTGTCGGCGATTTCCTACGAGCAGTACTTC. It translates to CASSLSAISYEQYF. Supplemented by reference TRBV7-9 and TRBJ2-7, the full variable domain reads DTGVSQNPRHKITKRGQNVTFRCDPISEHNRLYWYRQTLGQGPEFLTYFQNEAQLEKSRLLSDRFSAERPKGSFSTLEIQRTEQGDSAMYLCASSLSAISYEQYFGPGTRLTVT.